This section outlines one T cell receptor (beta chain) sequence together with its context. What it binds is unknown. Using the 5' RACE reads, TCRdb records one entry per CDR3 protein without DNA. This sample contains about 380,000 distinct CDR3 sequences. Germline CDR1 SGHRS, CDR2 YFSETQ. The CDR3 covers 13 residues. This entry belongs to a study of monozygotic twins with inflammatory bowel disease. The study's findings and limits: Patients with IBD had less TCRbeta diversity (inverse Simpson) than their healthy co-twins.

The chain joins TRBV5-1 to TRBJ2-7. The sequenced sample consisted of blood. The receptor was isolated from a human donor with ulcerative colitis or Crohn's disease, or a healthy co-twin of an affected twin (not recorded which). This CDR3 reads CASSLQVSYEQYF.